These T cell receptor beta chains were read from a single sample in a study of blood T cell repertoires in COVID-19. The protocol was immunoSEQ multiplex PCR, while the TCRdb copy is restricted to in-frame clones and leaves out a portion. Of a few hundred thousand clones in the sample, 80% were seen once. Sequencing was carried out using PBMCs or T cells enriched from blood (not recorded which). These receptors all come from a woman between 40 and 50 years old with acute COVID-19. Each CDR3 is given without its conserved first and last residue. The order of the fields is V gene, J gene, CDR3 protein.

TRBV11-1	TRBJ2-2	ASSARTSGNTGELF
TRBV7-6	TRBJ1-2	ATTPGTLYGYT
TRBV5-1	TRBJ2-3	ASSFVTPGTGNPDTQY
TRBV28	TRBJ2-7	ASRDRGSYEQY
TRBV7-9	TRBJ1-5	ASSFEGNQPQH
TRBV28	TRBJ1-5	ASSLSGTVEPQH
TRBV6-5	TRBJ1-1	ASSSQGTHTEAF
TRBV5-4	TRBJ1-5	ASSWDTNQPQH
TRBV7-3	TRBJ1-6	ASSLDRRGSPLH
TRBV27	TRBJ2-1	ASSGTGWPEQF
TRBV28	TRBJ2-1	ASRNSNEQF
TRBV11-2	TRBJ2-7	ASSRGHPYEQY
TRBV6-1	TRBJ1-2	ASSESGGRGYT
TRBV11-2	TRBJ2-3	ASSLAVAVLDTQY
TRBV14	TRBJ1-2	ASSQAAGNLYGYT
TRBV6-5	TRBJ2-7	ASSNAGAYEQY
TRBV14	TRBJ1-1	ASSPRLGRGYTEAF
TRBV7-3	TRBJ1-4	ASSLIPGFNEKLF
TRBV9	TRBJ1-1	ASSVAGRRNTEAF
TRBV2	TRBJ1-1	ASMAGFANTEAF
TRBV28	TRBJ1-2	ASLPPVVDGYT
TRBV30	TRBJ2-2	AWSLAGATGELF
TRBV11-2	TRBJ2-5	ASRTVRGSGETQY
TRBV30	TRBJ1-4	AWMDRGLSEKLF
TRBV7-3	TRBJ1-2	ASSPGDRSYYGYT
TRBV3-1/TRBV3-2	TRBJ1-1	ASSHDRDSEAF
TRBV6-6	TRBJ1-3	ASSQSSGNTIY
TRBV10-3	TRBJ2-7	AISESGGPTYEQY
TRBV7-7	TRBJ2-2	ASSLASSGAGELF
TRBV11-3	TRBJ2-1	ASSADSGSVVEQF
TRBV4-1	TRBJ1-1	ASSQEGRQGWYTEAF
TRBV2	TRBJ1-1	ASREGTEAF
TRBV19	TRBJ1-5	ASQAGQGAQPQH
TRBV30	TRBJ1-2	AWSVQAGRSRGYT
TRBV9	TRBJ1-4	ASNRGGEEKLF
TRBV29-1	TRBJ1-1	SVGGQGYTEAF
TRBV10-3	TRBJ2-7	AIRQGDHGWQY
TRBV19	TRBJ1-1	ASSRRGLGAF
TRBV29-1	TRBJ1-2	SGGGYSYGYT
TRBV6-2/TRBV6-3	TRBJ1-6	ASSYGTGGNSPLH
TRBV5-6	TRBJ1-2	ASSLAHSNLYGYT
TRBV12-3/TRBV12-4	TRBJ1-5	ASRGGAGQPQH
TRBV5-8	TRBJ1-2	ASSLAGPTNYGYT
TRBV7-2	TRBJ2-7	ASSSQTGALEQY
TRBV11-2	TRBJ2-3	ASSLEGGRTDTQY
TRBV9	TRBJ1-4	ASGAGQTYEKLF
TRBV28	TRBJ1-5	ASSGTGNLRNQPQH
TRBV25-1	TRBJ2-7	ASIGQWEQY
TRBV29-1	TRBJ2-2	SANAAGGANTGELF
TRBV27	TRBJ1-4	ASSRAGGEFYEKLF
TRBV28	TRBJ1-1	ATHPLGQPNTEAF
TRBV12-5	TRBJ2-3	ASGSPRGGFFPDTQY
TRBV7-2	TRBJ2-7	ASSPKRDSSYEQY
TRBV6-1	TRBJ1-4	ASSEGAYKLF
TRBV30	TRBJ2-4	AWSEFIRNIQY
TRBV11-2	TRBJ2-3	ASSQKRGSSTDTQY
TRBV5-4	TRBJ1-2	ASSPTRNYGYT